Listed below are T cell receptor beta chains from one sample, sequenced in a study of cytomegalovirus exposure and HLA in healthy donors. The repertoire was sequenced with immunoSEQ multiplex PCR; TCRdb's copy has only in-frame clones and lacks some. The sample lists approximately 100,000 clones, roughly 70% occurring once. Source material: PBMCs. The source is a man aged 35 to 55 in good health and CMV-seropositive. CDR3s include the opening cysteine and the closing phenylalanine or tryptophan. The order of the fields is D gene, clone size, J gene, V gene, CDR3 protein, CDR3 DNA. D genes are given only for firm matches. Clone sizes are given selectively: once, few, many, or a class where the clone is expanded.

D: TRBD1; size: -; J: TRBJ2-1; V: TRBV5-4; CDR3: CASSETGWDEQFF; DNA: TGTGCCAGCAGCGAGACAGGGTGGGATGAGCAGTTCTTC
D: TRBD1; size: -; J: TRBJ1-3; V: TRBV27; CDR3: CASARTGQYGNTIYF; DNA: TGTGCCAGCGCCAGGACAGGGCAATACGGAAACACCATATATTTT
D: TRBD2; size: -; J: TRBJ2-1; V: TRBV5-1; CDR3: CASSLHTGTSVNEQFF; DNA: TGCGCCAGCAGCTTACATACCGGGACTAGCGTCAATGAGCAGTTCTTC
D: TRBD2; size: -; J: TRBJ2-7; V: TRBV5-4; CDR3: CASSLGSGSPYEQYF; DNA: TGTGCCAGCAGCTTGGGTAGCGGGTCCCCCTACGAGCAGTACTTC
D: TRBD1; size: -; J: TRBJ1-1; V: TRBV5-1; CDR3: CASSLTGAAEAFF; DNA: TGCGCCAGCAGCTTGACAGGGGCGGCTGAAGCTTTCTTT
D: TRBD1; size: -; J: TRBJ2-3; V: TRBV6-4; CDR3: CASSDSTGGADTQYF; DNA: TGTGCCAGCAGTGACTCGACAGGGGGCGCAGATACGCAGTATTTT
D: TRBD1; size: -; J: TRBJ1-2; V: TRBV27; CDR3: CARKGQGAQDYGYTF; DNA: TGTGCCAGGAAAGGACAGGGGGCGCAAGACTATGGCTACACCTTC
D: TRBD1; size: -; J: TRBJ2-7; V: TRBV11-1; CDR3: CASSLGQGAYEQYF; DNA: TGTGCCAGCAGCTTAGGACAGGGAGCCTACGAGCAGTACTTC
D: TRBD2; size: -; J: TRBJ2-2; V: TRBV12-5; CDR3: CASGSTGTSGSSGTGELFF; DNA: TGTGCTAGTGGATCGACCGGGACTAGCGGGAGTAGTGGCACCGGGGAGCTGTTTTTT
D: -; size: few; J: TRBJ2-3; V: TRBV6-1; CDR3: CASNRLGATDTQYF; DNA: TGTGCCAGCAATCGGTTGGGGGCCACAGATACGCAGTATTTT
D: TRBD1; size: -; J: TRBJ1-4; V: TRBV9; CDR3: CASSRAGQFNEKLFF; DNA: TGTGCCAGCAGCAGGGCGGGACAGTTTAATGAAAAACTGTTTTTT
D: -; size: -; J: TRBJ2-5; V: TRBV9; CDR3: CASSVEASWGLIQETQYF; DNA: TGTGCCAGCAGCGTAGAAGCAAGTTGGGGGCTGATCCAAGAGACCCAGTACTTC
D: -; size: -; J: TRBJ2-1; V: TRBV7-3; CDR3: CASSLMPRTSRGNEQFF; DNA: TGTGCCAGCAGCTTAATGCCTCGGACTAGCAGGGGGAATGAGCAGTTCTTC
D: -; size: -; J: TRBJ1-1; V: TRBV7-9; CDR3: CASSFFTGSTEAFF; DNA: TGTGCCAGCAGCTTCTTTACAGGTTCCACTGAAGCTTTCTTT
D: -; size: once; J: TRBJ2-2; V: TRBV27; CDR3: CASSFRKGTYTGELFF; DNA: TGTGCCAGCAGTTTTAGGAAGGGGACATACACCGGGGAGCTGTTTTTT
D: TRBD1; size: -; J: TRBJ2-7; V: TRBV7-2; CDR3: CASSQRTGHYEQYF; DNA: TGTGCCAGCAGCCAAAGGACAGGGCACTACGAGCAGTACTTC
D: TRBD1; size: -; J: TRBJ1-1; V: TRBV28; CDR3: CASSSYNTGATEAFF; DNA: TGTGCCAGCAGTTCTTACAATACAGGGGCCACTGAAGCTTTCTTT
D: -; size: -; J: TRBJ1-4; V: TRBV5-1; CDR3: CASSSGVQGREKLFF; DNA: TGCGCCAGCAGCTCAGGGGTACAGGGTCGTGAAAAACTGTTTTTT
D: -; size: -; J: TRBJ1-3; V: TRBV29-1; CDR3: CSVAPEGNTIYF; DNA: TGCAGCGTGGCCCCGGAGGGAAACACCATATATTTT